The 4 T cell receptor beta chains below come from one sample, sequenced in a study of brain T cells in children with intractable seizures. Some clones are missing from TCRdb's copy, which holds only in-frame ones; the method was immunoSEQ multiplex PCR. The table includes about 340,000 clones, roughly 92% detected once. Noted time point: blood from clinic visit 5 months post-surgery; TSC patient then seizure free. The sample was peripheral blood, taken 4 to 6 months after surgery. Receptors were obtained from a boy younger than two with tuberous sclerosis and intractable seizures.

The chain uses TRBV10-3 and TRBJ1-5; D not certain. The V end was cut by 10 bases, the J end by 9 bases, with 19 bases between. The CDR3 is 13 amino acids. Germline V CDR1 and CDR2: ENHRY, SYGVKD. CDR3 loop: CATGRAVQWPQHF. CDR3 in DNA: TGTGCCACCGGTAGGGCTGTCCAATGGCCCCAGCATTTT.

The V call is TRBV2, the J call TRBJ2-5; D is unresolved. This CDR3 contains 13 residues. Germline lookup yields CDR1 SNHLY and CDR2 FYNNEI. Trimming took off 6 bases at V and 0 bases at J, with 8 bases between the two ends. The CDR3 is CASRGDYQETQYF. CDR3 sequence (DNA): TGTGCCAGCAGGGGCGACTACCAAGAGACCCAGTACTTC.

In nucleotides, the CDR3 is TGTGCCATCACGCGGAAGGCAGGGGAGACCCAGTACTTC. Its translation: CAITRKAGETQYF. V is TRBV10-3 and J is TRBJ2-5; TRBD1 is a possible D gene (5 bases). Germline CDR1 ENHRY, CDR2 SYGVKD. The CDR3 runs 13 residues. Trimming cost V 7 bases and J 5 bases, with 14 bases left between them.

The V gene is TRBV20-1, the J gene TRBJ1-3, with D possibly being TRBD1 (6 bases). The CDR3 loop spans 15 amino acids. V was shortened by 3 bases and J by 4 bases, with 16 bases between the two germline ends. Germline CDR1 and CDR2: DFQATT and SNEGSKA (reference sequence). In nucleotides, the CDR3 is TGCAGTGCTAGTAGTTTGGGAGGGGGAGGAAACACCATATATTTT. This sequence encodes CSASSLGGGGNTIYF.